A selection of T cell receptor beta chains follows, all from one sample in a study of blood T cell repertoires in COVID-19. This table comes from immunoSEQ multiplex PCR, and its TCRdb copy is limited to in-frame clones, with some not included. The repertoire holds about 200,000 clones, with about 82% as singletons. Material for sequencing was peripheral blood. These receptors came from an elderly woman with acute or convalescent COVID-19. Each CDR3 is given with its conserved first and last residue. D genes are given only for firm matches. Rows may omit the clone size; those that give it use once, few, many or a size class.

cdr3_aa: CASRPRTAQETQYF
cdr3_nt: TGTGCCAGCAGACCCCGGACAGCCCAAGAGACCCAGTACTTC
clone_size: NA
v_call: TRBV28
d_call: NA
j_call: TRBJ2-5

cdr3_aa: CASFKTGTYEQYF
cdr3_nt: TGTGCCAGCTTCAAGACAGGGACCTACGAGCAGTACTTC
clone_size: NA
v_call: TRBV3-1/TRBV3-2
d_call: TRBD1
j_call: TRBJ2-7

cdr3_aa: CASSPWSGSPLHF
cdr3_nt: TGTGCCAGCAGTCCCTGGTCGGGTTCACCCCTCCACTTT
clone_size: NA
v_call: TRBV6-2/TRBV6-3
d_call: NA
j_call: TRBJ1-6

cdr3_aa: CASSSNPGAVGYTF
cdr3_nt: TGCGCCAGCAGCTCGAACCCGGGAGCAGTGGGCTACACCTTC
clone_size: NA
v_call: TRBV5-1
d_call: NA
j_call: TRBJ1-2

cdr3_aa: CASSLTLATPGYTF
cdr3_nt: TGTGCCAGCAGCTTAACCCTCGCGACACCTGGCTACACCTTC
clone_size: NA
v_call: TRBV7-9
d_call: NA
j_call: TRBJ1-2

cdr3_aa: CASSRLAGLNNEQFF
cdr3_nt: TGTGCCAGTAGCCGACTAGCGGGACTAAACAATGAGCAGTTCTTC
clone_size: NA
v_call: TRBV19
d_call: TRBD2
j_call: TRBJ2-1

cdr3_aa: CASSPTGQGIGSPLHF
cdr3_nt: TGTGCCAGCAGTCCCACGGGACAGGGAATCGGTTCACCCCTCCACTTT
clone_size: NA
v_call: TRBV25-1
d_call: TRBD1
j_call: TRBJ1-6

cdr3_aa: CASSFGQSTDTQYF
cdr3_nt: TGTGCCAGCAGCTTTGGCCAGAGCACAGATACGCAGTATTTT
clone_size: NA
v_call: TRBV5-6
d_call: NA
j_call: TRBJ2-3

cdr3_aa: CASSLGGRGSDEQFF
cdr3_nt: TGCGCCAGCAGCCTTGGAGGGCGGGGGTCGGATGAGCAGTTCTTC
clone_size: NA
v_call: TRBV5-1
d_call: TRBD2
j_call: TRBJ2-1

cdr3_aa: CASSKPGLNEAFF
cdr3_nt: TGTGCCAGCAGCAAGCCGGGACTGAATGAAGCTTTCTTT
clone_size: NA
v_call: TRBV7-2
d_call: NA
j_call: TRBJ1-1

cdr3_aa: CASSRGPSGINTGELFF
cdr3_nt: TGTGCCAGCAGCCGGGGTCCTAGCGGGATAAACACCGGGGAGCTGTTTTTT
clone_size: few
v_call: TRBV9
d_call: TRBD2
j_call: TRBJ2-2

cdr3_aa: CASSFGQGAATGELFF
cdr3_nt: TGTGCCAGCAGTTTTGGACAGGGGGCGGCCACCGGGGAGCTGTTTTTT
clone_size: NA
v_call: TRBV5-6
d_call: TRBD1
j_call: TRBJ2-2

cdr3_aa: CAWGQGVSYNSPLHF
cdr3_nt: TGTGCCTGGGGACAGGGGGTGTCCTATAATTCACCCCTCCACTTT
clone_size: few
v_call: TRBV30
d_call: TRBD1
j_call: TRBJ1-6

cdr3_aa: CASRKTGSRNTEAFF
cdr3_nt: TGTGCCAGCAGAAAAACAGGGAGCAGGAACACTGAAGCTTTCTTT
clone_size: NA
v_call: TRBV6-5
d_call: NA
j_call: TRBJ1-1

cdr3_aa: CASSSGLAGGPGETQYF
cdr3_nt: TGTGCCAGCAGCTCCGGACTAGCGGGAGGGCCTGGGGAGACCCAGTACTTC
clone_size: NA
v_call: TRBV7-2
d_call: TRBD2
j_call: TRBJ2-5

cdr3_aa: CATSTRTANTEAFF
cdr3_nt: TGTGCCACCAGCACCCGGACAGCGAACACTGAAGCTTTCTTT
clone_size: NA
v_call: TRBV15
d_call: NA
j_call: TRBJ1-1

cdr3_aa: CASSSRRSAGQVYGYTF
cdr3_nt: TGTGCCAGCAGCTCCCGCCGCAGTGCCGGACAAGTCTATGGCTACACCTTC
clone_size: NA
v_call: TRBV7-8
d_call: NA
j_call: TRBJ1-2

cdr3_aa: CASSPVTDTQYF
cdr3_nt: TGTGCCAGCAGCCCAGTGACAGATACGCAGTATTTT
clone_size: NA
v_call: TRBV7-9
d_call: NA
j_call: TRBJ2-3

cdr3_aa: CASTPGNTEAFF
cdr3_nt: TGTGCCAGCACCCCAGGGAACACTGAAGCTTTCTTT
clone_size: NA
v_call: TRBV28
d_call: NA
j_call: TRBJ1-1

cdr3_aa: CASSPRGGSGQYF
cdr3_nt: TGTGCCAGCAGCCCTCGGGGAGGGTCGGGGCAGTACTTC
clone_size: NA
v_call: TRBV5-6
d_call: TRBD2
j_call: TRBJ2-7

cdr3_aa: CASSLGGVGNEQFF
cdr3_nt: TGTGCCAGCAGCTTAGGTGGAGTAGGCAATGAGCAGTTCTTC
clone_size: NA
v_call: TRBV11-3
d_call: NA
j_call: TRBJ2-1

cdr3_aa: CASSQAAIPYQETQYF
cdr3_nt: TGTGCCAGCAGCCAAGCCGCTATTCCGTACCAAGAGACCCAGTACTTC
clone_size: NA
v_call: TRBV4-2
d_call: NA
j_call: TRBJ2-5

cdr3_aa: CASSLNGDTQYF
cdr3_nt: TGTGCCAGCAGCTTAAACGGAGATACGCAGTATTTT
clone_size: NA
v_call: TRBV7-2
d_call: NA
j_call: TRBJ2-3

cdr3_aa: CASKGFGNQPQHF
cdr3_nt: TGTGCCAGCAAAGGATTCGGGAATCAGCCCCAGCATTTT
clone_size: NA
v_call: TRBV2
d_call: NA
j_call: TRBJ1-5

cdr3_aa: CASRSTTGVEALHF
cdr3_nt: TGTGCCAGCAGATCCACTACAGGGGTCGAGGCCCTCCACTTT
clone_size: many
v_call: TRBV27
d_call: TRBD1
j_call: TRBJ1-6

cdr3_aa: CASSDLLKQGGEQYF
cdr3_nt: TGTGCCAGCAGCGACTTGTTAAAACAGGGGGGCGAGCAGTACTTC
clone_size: NA
v_call: TRBV7-9
d_call: TRBD1
j_call: TRBJ2-7

cdr3_aa: CASSPGGGNMNTEAFF
cdr3_nt: TGCGCCAGCAGCCCGGGCGGGGGAAACATGAACACTGAAGCTTTCTTT
clone_size: NA
v_call: TRBV5-1
d_call: NA
j_call: TRBJ1-1

cdr3_aa: CASSQSTGTGGFAGYGYTF
cdr3_nt: TGTGCCAGCTCACAATCCACCGGGACAGGGGGTTTCGCAGGGTATGGCTACACCTTC
clone_size: NA
v_call: TRBV18
d_call: TRBD1
j_call: TRBJ1-2

cdr3_aa: CASSRRGAGANVLTF
cdr3_nt: TGTGCCAGCAGTCGCAGGGGAGCTGGGGCCAACGTCCTGACTTTC
clone_size: NA
v_call: TRBV28
d_call: NA
j_call: TRBJ2-6

cdr3_aa: CASTYTAGIGLSSYEQYF
cdr3_nt: TGTGCCAGCACCTACACAGCAGGGATCGGGTTGAGCTCCTACGAGCAGTACTTC
clone_size: NA
v_call: TRBV28
d_call: NA
j_call: TRBJ2-7

cdr3_aa: CASSLEGQGYTF
cdr3_nt: TGTGCCAGCAGCTTAGAGGGACAGGGCTACACCTTC
clone_size: NA
v_call: TRBV11-2
d_call: TRBD1
j_call: TRBJ1-2

cdr3_aa: CASSSQGFWEKLFF
cdr3_nt: TGTGCCAGCAGTTCCCAGGGATTCTGGGAAAAACTGTTTTTT
clone_size: NA
v_call: TRBV28
d_call: NA
j_call: TRBJ1-4

cdr3_aa: CASSRFDEQFF
cdr3_nt: TGTGCCAGCAGCCGGTTCGATGAGCAGTTCTTC
clone_size: NA
v_call: TRBV6-6
d_call: NA
j_call: TRBJ2-1

cdr3_aa: CAWSVAPGGYTF
cdr3_nt: TGTGCCTGGAGTGTCGCGCCAGGGGGCTACACCTTC
clone_size: NA
v_call: TRBV30
d_call: NA
j_call: TRBJ1-2

cdr3_aa: CAWSVRDRGSGQPQHF
cdr3_nt: TGTGCCTGGAGTGTTCGTGACAGGGGAAGTGGTCAGCCCCAGCATTTT
clone_size: NA
v_call: TRBV30
d_call: TRBD1
j_call: TRBJ1-5

cdr3_aa: CASSQEQGKGRKRDTQYF
cdr3_nt: TGTGCCAGCAGCCAAGAACAGGGGAAAGGAAGGAAAAGGGATACGCAGTATTTT
clone_size: NA
v_call: TRBV3-1/TRBV3-2
d_call: TRBD1
j_call: TRBJ2-3

cdr3_aa: CASSTRVNTEAFF
cdr3_nt: TGTGCCAGCAGTACCAGGGTAAACACTGAAGCTTTCTTT
clone_size: NA
v_call: TRBV12-3/TRBV12-4
d_call: NA
j_call: TRBJ1-1

cdr3_aa: CASSQLLGTSMYNEQFF
cdr3_nt: TGTGCCAGCAGCCAACTCTTAGGGACTAGCATGTACAATGAGCAGTTCTTC
clone_size: NA
v_call: TRBV3-1/TRBV3-2
d_call: TRBD2
j_call: TRBJ2-1

cdr3_aa: CAWSVSGYYGYTF
cdr3_nt: TGTGCCTGGAGCGTATCGGGTTACTATGGCTACACCTTC
clone_size: NA
v_call: TRBV30
d_call: NA
j_call: TRBJ1-2

cdr3_aa: CASSPPRGAAYNSPLHF
cdr3_nt: TGTGCCAGCAGTCCACCCAGGGGCGCCGCCTATAATTCACCCCTCCACTTT
clone_size: once
v_call: TRBV6-2/TRBV6-3
d_call: NA
j_call: TRBJ1-6

cdr3_aa: CASKGEETQYF
cdr3_nt: TGTGCCAGCAAGGGAGAAGAGACCCAGTACTTC
clone_size: NA
v_call: TRBV2
d_call: NA
j_call: TRBJ2-5

cdr3_aa: CSASLAGDFGYTF
cdr3_nt: TGCAGTGCTAGTTTGGCAGGGGATTTTGGCTACACCTTC
clone_size: once
v_call: TRBV20-1
d_call: NA
j_call: TRBJ1-2

cdr3_aa: CASSQDRAAEQYF
cdr3_nt: TGTGCCAGCAGCCAAGACCGAGCAGCGGAGCAGTACTTC
clone_size: NA
v_call: TRBV3-1/TRBV3-2
d_call: NA
j_call: TRBJ2-7

cdr3_aa: CASSWSMNTEAFF
cdr3_nt: TGCGCCAGCAGCTGGAGCATGAACACTGAAGCTTTCTTT
clone_size: NA
v_call: TRBV5-1
d_call: NA
j_call: TRBJ1-1

cdr3_aa: CASSLGRGGNTEAFF
cdr3_nt: TGTGCCAGCAGCTTAGGTAGGGGTGGGAACACTGAAGCTTTCTTT
clone_size: NA
v_call: TRBV7-2
d_call: NA
j_call: TRBJ1-1

cdr3_aa: CSVEGRWGGGYTF
cdr3_nt: TGCAGCGTTGAAGGGAGGTGGGGAGGTGGCTACACCTTC
clone_size: NA
v_call: TRBV29-1
d_call: NA
j_call: TRBJ1-2

cdr3_aa: CASSVGGGPDEQFF
cdr3_nt: TGTGCCAGCAGCGTAGGTGGAGGGCCGGATGAGCAGTTCTTC
clone_size: NA
v_call: TRBV9
d_call: NA
j_call: TRBJ2-1

cdr3_aa: CASSLLGAITTDTQYF
cdr3_nt: TGCGCCAGCAGCTTGCTAGGTGCTATCACCACAGATACGCAGTATTTT
clone_size: NA
v_call: TRBV5-1
d_call: NA
j_call: TRBJ2-3

cdr3_aa: CASSVGGQQETQYF
cdr3_nt: TGTGCCAGCAGCGTAGGTGGACAGCAAGAGACCCAGTACTTC
clone_size: NA
v_call: TRBV9
d_call: NA
j_call: TRBJ2-5

cdr3_aa: CASYGPTINYRDRRNTMYF
cdr3_nt: TGTGCCAGCTACGGACCGACTATCAACTACAGGGATCGAAGAAACACCATGTATTTT
clone_size: NA
v_call: TRBV19
d_call: NA
j_call: TRBJ1-3

cdr3_aa: CATSEPSGNYGYTF
cdr3_nt: TGTGCCACCAGTGAGCCGTCAGGGAACTATGGCTACACCTTC
clone_size: NA
v_call: TRBV24-1
d_call: NA
j_call: TRBJ1-2

cdr3_aa: CASSVWRGGDTDTQYF
cdr3_nt: TGTGCCAGCAGTGTTTGGCGGGGGGGGGACACAGATACGCAGTATTTT
clone_size: NA
v_call: TRBV7-9
d_call: TRBD2
j_call: TRBJ2-3

cdr3_aa: CASSQEPWQSPEAFF
cdr3_nt: TGTGCCAGCAGCCAAGAGCCCTGGCAGTCGCCGGAAGCTTTCTTT
clone_size: NA
v_call: TRBV14
d_call: NA
j_call: TRBJ1-1

cdr3_aa: CASSFEVNTEAFF
cdr3_nt: TGTGCCAGCAGCTTTGAGGTGAACACTGAAGCTTTCTTT
clone_size: NA
v_call: TRBV7-9
d_call: NA
j_call: TRBJ1-1

cdr3_aa: CASGSGLGQRAEAFF
cdr3_nt: TGTGCTAGTGGTTCGGGCCTGGGACAGAGGGCTGAAGCTTTCTTT
clone_size: NA
v_call: TRBV12-5
d_call: TRBD1
j_call: TRBJ1-1

cdr3_aa: CATSSGSPPDTQYF
cdr3_nt: TGCGCCACATCTAGCGGCTCCCCCCCAGATACGCAGTATTTT
clone_size: NA
v_call: TRBV4-1
d_call: TRBD2
j_call: TRBJ2-3

cdr3_aa: CASSLNAGSGSEAFF
cdr3_nt: TGTGCCAGCAGCTTAAACGCAGGGTCAGGATCTGAAGCTTTCTTT
clone_size: NA
v_call: TRBV7-3
d_call: NA
j_call: TRBJ1-1